Listed below are T cell receptor beta chains from one sample, sequenced in a study of human T cells and chemical hapten exposure. TCRdb reanalysed the RACE reads using MiXCR and keeps one entry per CDR3 protein. The profile shows approximately 96,000 distinct CDR3 sequences, about 9.3% of them singletons. This specimen consisted of whole blood, obtained in connection with sensitization to the hapten diphenylcyclopropenone (DPC). The receptors stem from a woman aged 40 to 50 with alopecia areata. Some clones in this sample may be carry-over from other donors' samples. Each CDR3 is given with its conserved first and last residue. A D gene is named only where the DNA matches it firmly. Size tells how often a clone was seen (once, few, many) or the class of an expanded clone, and some rows leave it out.

v_call	d_call	j_call	clone_size	cdr3_nt	cdr3_aa
TRBV6-2/TRBV6-3	TRBD1	TRBJ2-1	few	TGTGCCAGCAGTTACTCCGGACAGGGAGACTACAATGAGCAGTTCTTC	CASSYSGQGDYNEQFF
TRBV4-2	-	TRBJ2-7	-	TGTGCCAGCAGCCATCTCGACTCCACCGCCCCTCCCGAGCAGTACTTC	CASSHLDSTAPPEQYF
TRBV7-8	-	TRBJ1-5	many	TGTGCCAGCAGCTTGACCAGGGGAGGGCTTAGACAGCCCCAGCATTTT	CASSLTRGGLRQPQHF
TRBV29-1	-	TRBJ2-1	many	TGCAGCGTCGCTCCTAGCAATGGGCGGTTCTTC	CSVAPSNGRFF
TRBV6-2/TRBV6-3	TRBD1	TRBJ1-6	-	TGTGCCAGCTATACTCCGGACAGGGGATGGTCACCCCTCCACTTT	CASYTPDRGWSPLHF
TRBV12-3/TRBV12-4	-	TRBJ2-7	-	TGTGCCAGCGGGACTCCCTACGAGCAGTACTTC	CASGTPYEQYF
TRBV11-2	TRBD1	TRBJ2-7	many	TGTGCCAGCAGCCCGGACAGGGTGGGTGGAGGGCAGTACTTC	CASSPDRVGGGQYF
TRBV27	-	TRBJ2-2	-	TGTGCCAGCAGTTTATCCAGGGACCTCACCGGGGAGCTGTTTTTT	CASSLSRDLTGELFF
TRBV29-1	-	TRBJ1-6	many	TGCAGCGTTGTCGATAGCTATAATTCACCCCTCCACTTT	CSVVDSYNSPLHF
TRBV18	-	TRBJ1-1	-	TGTGCCAGCTCACCCGGACACAACACTGAAGCTTTCTTT	CASSPGHNTEAFF
TRBV27	TRBD1	TRBJ1-6	few	TGTGCCAGCAGTTCCCGGACAGGAATGGAGTCACCCCTCCACTTT	CASSSRTGMESPLHF
TRBV11-2	TRBD2	TRBJ2-1	many	TGTGCCAGCAGCTTTAAACCGGGCGGGAGTTCCCACAATGAGCAGTTCTTC	CASSFKPGGSSHNEQFF
TRBV7-2	TRBD1	TRBJ1-1	few	TGTGCCAGCAGCATAACTACCCGGACAGGGGCTGAAGCTTTCTTT	CASSITTRTGAEAFF
TRBV2	-	TRBJ2-2	-	TGTGCCAGCCAAACCGTGACAGGGAACACCGGGGAGCTGTTTTTT	CASQTVTGNTGELFF
TRBV4-1	-	TRBJ2-3	-	TGCGCCAGCAGCCTTGCTAGCGCAGATACGCAGTATTTT	CASSLASADTQYF
TRBV3-1	-	TRBJ2-5	many	TGTGCCAGCAGCCCCCGGAGGCGAGAGACCCAGTACTTC	CASSPRRRETQYF
TRBV10-3	TRBD1	TRBJ1-2	many	TGTGCCGCCCGGGACAGCAGTAACTATGGCTACACCTTC	CAARDSSNYGYTF
TRBV20-1	-	TRBJ2-1	-	TGCAGTAGAGCTAGCATCCATGAGCAGTTCTTC	CSRASIHEQFF
TRBV15	-	TRBJ1-1	few	TGTGCCACCAGCAGAGGGGGACTCCTAGGGGACACTGAAGCTTTCTTT	CATSRGGLLGDTEAFF
TRBV12-3/TRBV12-4	-	TRBJ1-2	many	TGTGCCAGCAGTCCCGGAGAGGGAGGTGGCTACACCTTC	CASSPGEGGGYTF
TRBV28	-	TRBJ2-7	many	TGTGCCAGCAGCCTTGGGTTCGAGCAGTACTTC	CASSLGFEQYF
TRBV12-3/TRBV12-4	-	TRBJ1-6	many	TGTGCCAGCAGCCCCCAAGGACAGTCGGAGTCACCCCTCCACTTT	CASSPQGQSESPLHF
TRBV24-1	-	TRBJ1-5	few	TGTGCCAACTGCACCCATAGCAATCAGCCCCAGCATTTT	CANCTHSNQPQHF
TRBV6-2/TRBV6-3	TRBD1	TRBJ2-3	few	TGTGCCAGCAGTTACTCGAGTACGAGGACAGGGAACACAGATACGCAGTATTTT	CASSYSSTRTGNTDTQYF
TRBV2	-	TRBJ2-5	few	TGTGCCAGCAGTCAAGACGGGCCTGAGACCCAGTACTTC	CASSQDGPETQYF
TRBV18	-	TRBJ1-4	-	TGTGCCAGCTCACCACGGGCAGGGGAAAAACTGTTTTTT	CASSPRAGEKLFF
TRBV5-4	TRBD1	TRBJ2-1	-	TGTGCCAGCAGCCGAGACAACCCCGGGACAGGGTCGCGGGAGCAGTTCTTC	CASSRDNPGTGSREQFF
TRBV7-9	-	TRBJ2-7	many	TGTGCCAGCAGCTACAGCCAATCCTACGAGCAGTACTTC	CASSYSQSYEQYF
TRBV6-2/TRBV6-3	-	TRBJ1-5	-	TGTGCCAGCAGTTACTCGTCGGAACCGCACCCTACTGATAGCAATCAGCCCCAGCATTTT	CASSYSSEPHPTDSNQPQHF
TRBV4-2	TRBD1	TRBJ1-2	many	TGTGCCAGCAGCCAAGGGACAGGAATCTATGGCTACACCTTC	CASSQGTGIYGYTF
TRBV5-4	TRBD1	TRBJ1-4	-	TGTGCCAGCAGCCCGGGACAGAACAAAGAAAAACTGTTTTTT	CASSPGQNKEKLFF
TRBV4-1	TRBD2	TRBJ2-3	few	TGCGCCAGCAGCCGCAGACTAGCGGGAGAGTCAGATACGCAGTATTTT	CASSRRLAGESDTQYF
TRBV5-1	-	TRBJ2-5	few	TGCGCCAGCAGCTTGATTATAGGAGAGACCCAGTACTTC	CASSLIIGETQYF
TRBV11-2	TRBD1	TRBJ1-1	few	TGTGCCAGCAGCTTAGGGACAGGGTGGAGCACTGAAGCTTTCTTT	CASSLGTGWSTEAFF
TRBV6-6	-	TRBJ2-5	many	TGTGCCAGCAGTTACGGTAATCGAGAGACCCAGTACTTC	CASSYGNRETQYF
TRBV18	TRBD1	TRBJ1-6	few	TGTGCCAGCTCAAGGACAGGGGGCTGGGATTCACCCCTCCACTTT	CASSRTGGWDSPLHF
TRBV18	-	TRBJ1-4	few	TGTGCCAGCTCACCACGGGAATCGGAAAAACTGTTTTTT	CASSPRESEKLFF
TRBV27	-	TRBJ2-3	many	TGTGCCAGCAAATTAGTGGGATCTTCTAGCACAGATACGCAGTATTTT	CASKLVGSSSTDTQYF
TRBV12-3/TRBV12-4	-	TRBJ2-7	few	TGTGCCAGCAGCCGTCGCTCCTACGAGCAGTACTTC	CASSRRSYEQYF
TRBV5-1	-	TRBJ2-1	few	TGCGCCAGCAGCCAATTTATTGAGCAGTTCTTC	CASSQFIEQFF
TRBV20-1	TRBD2	TRBJ2-3	few	TGCAGTGCTAGGCCTTCCGGCCAGCGGGAGGGCCGAGATACGCAGTATTTT	CSARPSGQREGRDTQYF
TRBV10-3	-	TRBJ2-3	-	TGTGCCATCAGTGAGAGGACGGAATCAGATACGCAGTATTTT	CAISERTESDTQYF
TRBV27	-	TRBJ2-4	-	TGTGCCAGCAGTTATCGTATGGGATTAGCCAAAAACATTCAGTACTTC	CASSYRMGLAKNIQYF
TRBV29-1	TRBD1	TRBJ1-2	many	TGCAGCGTTGAGATTTATCAGGGACAGGGATATGGCTACACCTTC	CSVEIYQGQGYGYTF
TRBV21-1	-	TRBJ2-1	-	TGTGCCAGCAGCAAACTCACGCGGCGACACCACAATAGGGAGCAGTTCTTC	CASSKLTRRHHNREQFF
TRBV6-2/TRBV6-3	-	TRBJ2-5	few	TGTGCCAGCGGACTCATCCCCCAAGAGACCCAGTACTTC	CASGLIPQETQYF